The clone carrying this TCR beta chain is a singleton in its sample. In the original workflow: Reference gene primer amplification yielded estimated nucleated cell counts. Measured with immunoSEQ multiplex PCR; TCRdb has only the in-frame clones, and not every one. The DNA was the basis for D and trimming; V, J and clone size are from that table. The data contain about 250,000 clones, approximately 90% of them singletons. This specimen comes from a study of blood T cell repertoires in COVID-19. The overall study: The United States, Italy and Spain supplied acute and convalescent COVID-19 samples.

This CDR3 contains 15 residues. V was clipped by 0 bases and J by 0 bases, with 4 bases between them. Germline V gene data show CDR1 as SGHDT and CDR2 as YYEEEE. The J gene is TRBJ2-6, the V gene TRBV5-6; D not certain. The sample was PBMCs or T cells enriched from blood (not recorded which). The TCR originated in a woman under 40 with acute COVID-19. The DNA of the CDR3 is TGTGCCAGCAGCTTGGCCCTCTCTGGGGCCAACGTCCTGACTTTC. Its translation: CASSLALSGANVLTF.